Here is one T cell receptor (beta chain) with its context. The antigen it binds to is not known. No qualities accompany the bases; no much larger clone lies one base away. This record belongs to a study of blood T cell repertoires in COVID-19 (dated by TCRdb to about 2020). A note on the overall study: Samples from collaborators originated in the United States, Italy and Spain and spanned both the acute and convalescent phases of COVID-19. Samples were obtained from the ongoing ImmuneRACE study (first 160 participants) and from 1,200 or so subjects provided by 6 global collaborators. The material from the prospective study consisted of cDNA or gDNA derived from T cells, B-cell-depleted T cells, or PBMCs. A de-identified subject ID, COVID-19 status, age in years and sex were almost always included in the sample metadata. Where HLA class I and class II types were available, the types were taken from metadata supplied by the sample provider, not from assay-based typing. A freely available public database, intended as a resource for researchers studying the immune response to SARS-CoV-2, is where the repertoires were released. The dataset comprised deeply sampled blood TCRbeta repertoires from subjects exposed to, actively infected with, or recovered from COVID-19.

The immunoSEQ Assay, a bias-controlled multiplex PCR, was used to amplify TCRbeta CDR3 regions from genomic DNA. As for the authors' bioinformatics: Nucleated cell counts per sample were estimated from amplification of reference gene primers within the assay. To quantify the absolute abundance of each unique TCRbeta CDR3 rearrangement, sequence reads were collapsed and filtered. For each sample, productive Simpson clonality was calculated by taking the square root of Simpson's diversity index across productive rearrangements. The table comes from immuneACCESS by way of TCRdb, which keeps in-frame sequences with V and J called. Part of the clones is missing from these tables; in studies checked, under half for an unresolved V gene and the rest for unknown reasons. Clonal size and the V and J genes are those of that table, whereas D and trimming came from the DNA. A total of under 200,000 clones appear in this sample, 80% to 85% of them only once. The ten most abundant clones make up over 5% of the sample.

The collaborating institutions used their own protocols to collect whole blood in K2EDTA tubes. For TCRbeta analysis, collaborators shipped samples as frozen whole blood, isolated PBMCs, or DNA extracted from either of those sample types. Study-wide conclusions, independent of this receptor: How much clinical and demographic metadata was included differed by source and by participant, and the metadata was provided uncurated.

V lost 5 bases and J lost 4 bases, and the count of bases not matched to a germline gene is 10. The germline V gene supplies CDR1 MDHEN and CDR2 SYDVKM. Inclusive of the bounding cysteine and phenylalanine, the CDR3 is 17 residues long. Of the read, only the CDR3 DNA is kept; its 51 bases are in frame from base 1. The TCR sequence derives from a woman younger than 45 with acute or convalescent COVID-19. Material for sequencing was peripheral blood. This chain is built from TRBV28 and TRBJ2-3, with 12 middle bases fitting TRBD1. The CDR3 protein: CASSPHSGTGGADTQYF. The nucleotide sequence is given as TGTGCCAGCAGTCCTCATTCCGGGACAGGGGGCGCAGATACGCAGTATTTT. Here the CDR3 is joined to the reference TRBV28 and TRBJ2-3 genes, and the full variable domain is: DVKVTQSSRYLVKRTGEKVFLECVQDMDHENMFWYRQDPGLGLRLIYFSYDVKMKEKGDIPEGYSVSREKKERFSLILESASTNQTSMYLCASSPHSGTGGADTQYFGPGTRLTVL.